This TCR beta chain was recorded in a study of technical replicates of blood from a handful of donors. Germline V gene data show CDR1 as SGHTA and CDR2 as FQGNSA. Trimming removed 4 bases from V and 6 bases from J; junction bases left unmatched: 7. The CDR3 covers 15 residues. TCRdb keeps only in-frame clones here, not all; method: immunoSEQ multiplex PCR. The repertoire consists of 58,000 or so clones, with around 86% occurring once and the leading ten covering 4.5% to 5.5%. This clonotype originated in a human donor in good health. Some clones in this sample may be carry-over from other donors' samples. The rearrangement uses TRBV7-2 and TRBJ2-1; the match to TRBD2 covers 9 bases. The sample taken for sequencing was PBMCs. This CDR3 is CASSSPGLASNEQFF. The CDR3 DNA follows: TGTGCCAGCAGCTCACCGGGACTAGCTTCCAATGAGCAGTTCTTC.